This entry features one T cell receptor beta chain sequence. Its antigen is still unknown. This entry comes from a study of cytotoxic CD8 clonotypes in ibrutinib-treated CLL. The overall study: Recorded responses included about 25 partial and 2 complete; following median about 68 months, roughly 15 stayed remitted and about 12 progressed. Regarding the study as a whole: Baseline-level clonality went beyond age-matched healthy donors and moved in step with circulating CD8+ T-cell counts.

V lost 0 bases, J lost 8 bases, and 5 bases stayed unmatched. Germline-derived CDR1 and CDR2 are SGHRS and YFSETQ. This CDR3 spans 14 amino acids. Sequencing used immunoSEQ multiplex PCR; TCRdb keeps in-frame clones, though not all of them. The sample lists approximately 46,000 clones, about 72% seen once, with approximately 12% in the top ten. The chain is built from TRBV5-1 and TRBJ1-2, with TRBD1 matching 9 bases. The receptor comes from a human donor with chronic lymphocytic leukemia. The sequencing used PBMCs, collected after 12 months of ibrutinib treatment. In nucleotides, the CDR3 is TGCGCCAGCAGCTTGGGACAGGGGGTCGTCGGCTACACCTTC. Translated: CASSLGQGVVGYTF.